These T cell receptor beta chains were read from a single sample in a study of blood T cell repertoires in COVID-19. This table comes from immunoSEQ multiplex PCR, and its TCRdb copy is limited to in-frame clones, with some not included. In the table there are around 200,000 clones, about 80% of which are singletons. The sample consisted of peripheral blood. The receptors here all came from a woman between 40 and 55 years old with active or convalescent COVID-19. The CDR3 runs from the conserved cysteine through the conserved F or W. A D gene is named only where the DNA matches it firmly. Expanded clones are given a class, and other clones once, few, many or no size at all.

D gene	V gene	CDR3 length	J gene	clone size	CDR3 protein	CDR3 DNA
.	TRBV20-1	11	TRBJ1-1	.	CSASRNTEAFF	TGCAGTGCGTCCAGAAACACTGAAGCTTTCTTT
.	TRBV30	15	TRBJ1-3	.	CAWSVQGLGGNTIYF	TGTGCCTGGAGTGTACAGGGCTTGGGAGGAAACACCATATATTTT
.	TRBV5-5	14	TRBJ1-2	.	CASSLVAGNYGYTF	TGTGCCAGCAGCTTGGTTGCAGGCAACTATGGCTACACCTTC
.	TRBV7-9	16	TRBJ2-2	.	CASSSGGSSNTGELFF	TGTGCCAGCAGCTCTGGGGGGTCTTCGAACACCGGGGAGCTGTTTTTT
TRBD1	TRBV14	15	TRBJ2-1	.	CASSPRDRAYNEQFF	TGTGCCAGCAGCCCCCGGGACAGGGCCTACAATGAGCAGTTCTTC
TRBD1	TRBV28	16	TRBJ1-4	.	CASRAPSFRGFEKLFF	TGTGCCAGCAGGGCCCCTTCCTTCAGGGGGTTTGAAAAACTGTTTTTT
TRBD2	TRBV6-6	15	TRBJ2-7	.	CASSRLAGVPYEQYF	TGTGCCAGCAGCCGACTAGCGGGAGTACCCTACGAGCAGTACTTC
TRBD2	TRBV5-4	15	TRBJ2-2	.	CASRRLAGGTGELFF	TGTGCCAGCCGAAGACTAGCGGGAGGTACCGGGGAGCTGTTTTTT
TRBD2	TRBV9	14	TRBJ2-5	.	CASSLSQRDFRPYF	TGTGCCAGCAGCTTATCCCAGCGGGATTTCCGGCCGTACTTC
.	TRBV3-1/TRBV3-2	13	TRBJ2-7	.	CASSLGAGYEQYF	TGTGCCAGCAGCCTCGGGGCGGGGTACGAGCAGTACTTC
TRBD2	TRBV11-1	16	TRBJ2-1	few	CASSPFSGGAGNEQFF	TGTGCCAGCAGCCCCTTCAGCGGGGGGGCGGGGAATGAGCAGTTCTTC
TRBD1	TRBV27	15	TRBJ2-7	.	CASSSNRGYSYEQYF	TGTGCCAGCAGTTCCAACAGGGGGTATTCCTACGAGCAGTACTTC
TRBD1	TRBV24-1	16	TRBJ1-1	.	CATSLSNYNGRTGTFF	TGTGCCACCAGTTTGAGCAATTACAACGGTCGGACAGGAACTTTCTTT
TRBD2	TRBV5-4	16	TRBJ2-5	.	CASRPRTSGNQETQYF	TGTGCCAGCAGACCGAGGACTAGCGGGAACCAAGAGACCCAGTACTTC
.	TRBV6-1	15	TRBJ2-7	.	CASSEVRHRSYEQYF	TGTGCCAGCAGTGAAGTCCGACATCGCTCCTACGAGCAGTACTTC
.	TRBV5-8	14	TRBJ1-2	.	CASSFRGTDLGYTF	TGTGCCAGCAGCTTTAGGGGGACGGATCTCGGCTACACCTTC
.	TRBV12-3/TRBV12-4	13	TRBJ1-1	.	CASRETGNTEAFF	TGTGCCAGCAGGGAGACAGGGAACACTGAAGCTTTCTTT
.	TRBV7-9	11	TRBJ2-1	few	CASSFNNEQFF	TGTGCCAGCAGCTTTAACAATGAGCAGTTCTTC
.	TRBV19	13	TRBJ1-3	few	CASRRGPGNTIYF	TGTGCCAGTAGACGAGGGCCTGGAAACACCATATATTTT
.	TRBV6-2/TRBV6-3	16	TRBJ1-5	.	CASSYSGGSSNQPQHF	TGTGCCAGCAGTTACTCGGGGGGATCAAGCAATCAGCCCCAGCATTTT
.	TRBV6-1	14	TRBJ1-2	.	CASSEYGADYGYTF	TGTGCCAGCAGTGAATATGGAGCCGACTATGGCTACACCTTC
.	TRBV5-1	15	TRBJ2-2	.	CASSLAGINTGELFF	TGCGCCAGCAGCTTGGCCGGTATCAACACCGGGGAGCTGTTTTTT
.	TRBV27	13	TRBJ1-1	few	CASSLYGYTEAFF	TGTGCCAGCAGTTTATATGGCTACACTGAAGCTTTCTTT
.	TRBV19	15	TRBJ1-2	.	CASSITVRGDYGYTF	TGTGCCAGTAGTATAACGGTCAGGGGAGACTATGGCTACACCTTC
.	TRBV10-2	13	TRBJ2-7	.	CASSRRELYEQYF	TGCGCCAGCAGCCGTCGAGAGTTATACGAGCAGTACTTC
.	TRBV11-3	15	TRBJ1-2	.	CASSLVRGKSRGYTF	TGTGCCAGCAGCTTAGTAAGGGGGAAGAGTCGTGGCTACACCTTC
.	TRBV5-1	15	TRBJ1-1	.	CASSLVLGHYTEAFF	TGCGCCAGCAGCTTGGTCCTCGGACATTACACTGAAGCTTTCTTT
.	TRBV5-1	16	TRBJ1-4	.	CASSLAGTRVGEKLFF	TGCGCCAGCAGCTTGGCCGGGACACGGGTTGGGGAAAAACTGTTTTTT
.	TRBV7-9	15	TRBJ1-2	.	CASSLSWQGIGGYTF	TGTGCCAGCAGCTTGTCGTGGCAGGGAATAGGTGGCTACACCTTC